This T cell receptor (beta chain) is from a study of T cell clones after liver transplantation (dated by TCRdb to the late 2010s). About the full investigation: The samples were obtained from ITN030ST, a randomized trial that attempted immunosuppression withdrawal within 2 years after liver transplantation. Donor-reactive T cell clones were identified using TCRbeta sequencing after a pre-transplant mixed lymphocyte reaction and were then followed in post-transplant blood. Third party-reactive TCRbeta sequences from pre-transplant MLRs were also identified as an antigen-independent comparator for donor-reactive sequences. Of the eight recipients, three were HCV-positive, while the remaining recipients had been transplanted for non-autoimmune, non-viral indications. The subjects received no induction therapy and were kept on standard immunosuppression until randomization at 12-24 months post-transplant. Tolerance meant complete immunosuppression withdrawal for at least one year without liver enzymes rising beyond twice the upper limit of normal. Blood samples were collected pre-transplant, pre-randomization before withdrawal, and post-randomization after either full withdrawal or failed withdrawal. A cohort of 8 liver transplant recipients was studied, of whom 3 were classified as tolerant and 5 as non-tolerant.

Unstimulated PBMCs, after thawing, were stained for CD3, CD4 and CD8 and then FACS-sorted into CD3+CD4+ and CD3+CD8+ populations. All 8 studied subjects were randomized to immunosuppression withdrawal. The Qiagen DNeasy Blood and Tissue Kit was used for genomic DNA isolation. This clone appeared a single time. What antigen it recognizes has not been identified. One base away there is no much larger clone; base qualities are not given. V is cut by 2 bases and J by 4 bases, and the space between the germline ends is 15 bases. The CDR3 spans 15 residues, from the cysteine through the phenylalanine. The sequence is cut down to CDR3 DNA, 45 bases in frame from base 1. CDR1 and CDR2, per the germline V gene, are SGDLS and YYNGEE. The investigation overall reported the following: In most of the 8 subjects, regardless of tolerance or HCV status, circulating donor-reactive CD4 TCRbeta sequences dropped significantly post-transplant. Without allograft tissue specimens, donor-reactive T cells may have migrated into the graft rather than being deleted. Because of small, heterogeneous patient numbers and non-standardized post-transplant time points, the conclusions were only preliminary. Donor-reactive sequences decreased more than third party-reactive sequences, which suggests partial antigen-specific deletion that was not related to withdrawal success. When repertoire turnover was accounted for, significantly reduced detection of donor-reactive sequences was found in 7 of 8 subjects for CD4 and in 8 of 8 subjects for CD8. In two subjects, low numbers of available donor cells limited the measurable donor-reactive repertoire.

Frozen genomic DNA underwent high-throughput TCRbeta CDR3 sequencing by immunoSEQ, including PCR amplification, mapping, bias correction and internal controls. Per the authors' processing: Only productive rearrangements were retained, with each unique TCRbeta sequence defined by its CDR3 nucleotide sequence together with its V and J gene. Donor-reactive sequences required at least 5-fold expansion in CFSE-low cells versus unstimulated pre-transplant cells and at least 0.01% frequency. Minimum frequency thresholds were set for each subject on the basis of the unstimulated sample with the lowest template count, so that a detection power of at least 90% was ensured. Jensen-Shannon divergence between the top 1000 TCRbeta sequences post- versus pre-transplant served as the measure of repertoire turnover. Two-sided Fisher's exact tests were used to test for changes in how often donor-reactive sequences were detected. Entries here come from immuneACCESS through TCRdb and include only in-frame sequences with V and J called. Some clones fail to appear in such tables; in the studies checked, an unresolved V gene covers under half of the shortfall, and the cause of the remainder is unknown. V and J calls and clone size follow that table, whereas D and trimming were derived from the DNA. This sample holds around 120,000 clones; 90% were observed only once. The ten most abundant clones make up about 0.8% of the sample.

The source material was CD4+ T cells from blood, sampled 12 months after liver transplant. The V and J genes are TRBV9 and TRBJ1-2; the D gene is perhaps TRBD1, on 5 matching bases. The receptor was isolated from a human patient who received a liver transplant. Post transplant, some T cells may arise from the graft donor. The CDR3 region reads CASSVDSTPGYGYTF. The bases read TGTGCCAGCAGCGTCGACAGTACTCCGGGCTATGGCTACACCTTC. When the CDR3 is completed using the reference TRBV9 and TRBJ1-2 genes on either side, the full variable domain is DSGVTQTPKHLITATGQRVTLRCSPRSGDLSVYWYQQSLDQGLQFLIQYYNGEERAKGNILERFSAQQFPDLHSELNLSSLELGDSALYFCASSVDSTPGYGYTFGSGTRLTVV.